This T cell receptor (beta chain) was retrieved from a study of blood T cell repertoires in COVID-19. Study-level information: Acute and convalescent COVID-19 specimens originated in the United States, Italy and Spain.

Measured with immunoSEQ multiplex PCR; TCRdb has only the in-frame clones, and not every one. The profile shows some 130,000 clones, 75% to 90% of them singletons. CDR1 is SNHLY, CDR2 FYNNEI, per germline. V was pared by 6 bases and J by 3 bases, with 9 bases of the junction left unmatched. CDR3 length: 16 amino acids. Sequenced material: peripheral blood. The clonotype originates from a man aged 55 to 70 with COVID-19, enrolled during active disease. V gene TRBV2 combines with J gene TRBJ2-1, with 9 bases matching TRBD2. The CDR3 spells CASRDTSGGLYNEQFF. For the CDR3, the DNA is TGTGCCAGCAGAGATACCAGCGGGGGGCTCTACAATGAGCAGTTCTTC.